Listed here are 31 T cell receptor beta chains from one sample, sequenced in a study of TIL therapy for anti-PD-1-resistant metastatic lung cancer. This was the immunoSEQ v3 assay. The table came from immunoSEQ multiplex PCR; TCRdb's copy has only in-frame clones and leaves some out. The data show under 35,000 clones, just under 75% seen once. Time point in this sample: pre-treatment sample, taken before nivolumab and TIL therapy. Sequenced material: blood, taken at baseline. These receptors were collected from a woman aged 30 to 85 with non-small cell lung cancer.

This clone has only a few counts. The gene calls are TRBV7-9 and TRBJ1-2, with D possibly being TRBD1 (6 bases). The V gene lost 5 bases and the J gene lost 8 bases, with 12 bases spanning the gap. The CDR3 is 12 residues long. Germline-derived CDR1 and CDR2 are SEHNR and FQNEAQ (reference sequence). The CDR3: CASSEGVRGYTF. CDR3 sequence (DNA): TGTGCCAGCAGCGAGGGGGTGAGGGGCTACACCTTC.

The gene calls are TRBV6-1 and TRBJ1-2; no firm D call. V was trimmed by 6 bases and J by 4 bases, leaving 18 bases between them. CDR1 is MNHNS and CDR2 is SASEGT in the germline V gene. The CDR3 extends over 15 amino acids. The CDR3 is CASRKGKDGTYGYTF. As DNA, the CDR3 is TGTGCCAGCAGGAAAGGGAAGGACGGAACCTATGGCTACACCTTC.

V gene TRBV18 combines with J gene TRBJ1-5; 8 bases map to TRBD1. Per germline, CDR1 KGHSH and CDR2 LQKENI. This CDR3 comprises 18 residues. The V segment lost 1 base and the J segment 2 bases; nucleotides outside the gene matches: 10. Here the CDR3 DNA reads TGTGCCAGCTCACCACGATCCAGGGGGCCCGGCGGCAATCAGCCCCAGCATTTT. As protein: CASSPRSRGPGGNQPQHF.

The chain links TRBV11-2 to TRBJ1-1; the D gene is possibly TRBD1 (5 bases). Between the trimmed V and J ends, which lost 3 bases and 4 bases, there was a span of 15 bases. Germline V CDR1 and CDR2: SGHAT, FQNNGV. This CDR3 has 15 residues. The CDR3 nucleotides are TGTGCCAGCAGCTTTAGCGCACGGGGGATCACTGAAGCTTTCTTT. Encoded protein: CASSFSARGITEAFF.

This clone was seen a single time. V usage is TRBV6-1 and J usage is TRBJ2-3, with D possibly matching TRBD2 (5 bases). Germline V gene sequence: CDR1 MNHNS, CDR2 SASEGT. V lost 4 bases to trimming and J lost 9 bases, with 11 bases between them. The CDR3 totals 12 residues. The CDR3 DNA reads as TGTGCCAGCAGTGTCGGGATGGGGACGCAGTATTTT. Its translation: CASSVGMGTQYF.

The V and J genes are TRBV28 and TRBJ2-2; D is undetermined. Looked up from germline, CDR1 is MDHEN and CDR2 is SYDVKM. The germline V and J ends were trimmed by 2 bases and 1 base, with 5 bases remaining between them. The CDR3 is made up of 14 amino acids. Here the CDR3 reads CASSLELNTGELFF. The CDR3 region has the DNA TGTGCCAGCAGTTTAGAATTGAACACCGGGGAGCTGTTTTTT.

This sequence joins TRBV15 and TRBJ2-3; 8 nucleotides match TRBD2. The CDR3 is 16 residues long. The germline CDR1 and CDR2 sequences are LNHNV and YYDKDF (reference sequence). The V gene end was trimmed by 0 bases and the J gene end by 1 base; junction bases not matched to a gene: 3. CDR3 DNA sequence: TGTGCCACCAGCAGAGACCCCGGGGGGGGCACAGATACGCAGTATTTT. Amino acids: CATSRDPGGGTDTQYF. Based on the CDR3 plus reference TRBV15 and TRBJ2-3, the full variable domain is DAMVIQNPRYQVTQFGKPVTLSCSQTLNHNVMYWYQQKSSQAPKLLFHYYDKDFNNEADTPDNFQSRRPNTSFCFLDIRSPGLGDTAMYLCATSRDPGGGTDTQYFGPGTRLTVL.

As DNA, the CDR3 is TGTGCCAGCAGTTTAAATCTTCGGACCCCCTCCTACGAGCAGTACTTC. Translating it yields CASSLNLRTPSYEQYF. V is TRBV28 and J is TRBJ2-7; D remains ambiguous. The length of the CDR3 is 16 residues. V was trimmed by 2 bases and J by 0 bases, leaving 14 bases between them. Germline V gene lookup returns CDR1 MDHEN and CDR2 SYDVKM.

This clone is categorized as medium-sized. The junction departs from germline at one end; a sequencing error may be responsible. The chain's CDR3 is CASSLIAQAQTF. The CDR3 nucleotides read TGCGCCAGCAGCTTGATAGCCCAAGCCCAAACTTTC. The rearrangement uses TRBV5-1 and TRBJ2-7; the D is unclear. This CDR3 is built from 12 residues. Germline loops: CDR1 SGHRS, CDR2 YFSETQ.

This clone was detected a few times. DNA of the CDR3: TGTGCCAGCAGCTACGGACGGTTCCATGAGCAGTTCTTC. It specifies CASSYGRFHEQFF. The chain has TRBV14 and TRBJ2-1; D unresolved. This CDR3 is built from 13 residues. The V end was cut by 5 bases, the J end by 8 bases, with 13 bases between. The germline V gene encodes CDR1 SGHDN and CDR2 FVKESK.

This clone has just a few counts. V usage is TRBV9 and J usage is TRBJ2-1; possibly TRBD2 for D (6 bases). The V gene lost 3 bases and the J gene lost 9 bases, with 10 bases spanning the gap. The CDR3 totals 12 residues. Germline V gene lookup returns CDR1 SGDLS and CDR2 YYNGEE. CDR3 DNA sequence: TGTGCCAGCAGCGAACTAGCACGTGAGCAGTTCTTC. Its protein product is CASSELAREQFF.

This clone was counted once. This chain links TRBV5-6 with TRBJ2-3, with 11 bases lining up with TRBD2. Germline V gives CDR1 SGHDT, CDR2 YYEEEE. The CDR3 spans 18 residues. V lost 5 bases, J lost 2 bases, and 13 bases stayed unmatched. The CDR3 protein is CASREGIAGGLLTDTQYF. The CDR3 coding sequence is TGTGCCAGCAGGGAGGGCATAGCGGGAGGGCTCCTCACAGATACGCAGTATTTT.

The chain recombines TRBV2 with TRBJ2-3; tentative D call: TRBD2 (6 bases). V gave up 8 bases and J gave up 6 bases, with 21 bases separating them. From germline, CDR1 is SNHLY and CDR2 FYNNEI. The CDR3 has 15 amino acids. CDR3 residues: CASVVSGWGEDTQYF. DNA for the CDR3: TGTGCCAGCGTGGTATCGGGGTGGGGGGAGGATACGCAGTATTTT.

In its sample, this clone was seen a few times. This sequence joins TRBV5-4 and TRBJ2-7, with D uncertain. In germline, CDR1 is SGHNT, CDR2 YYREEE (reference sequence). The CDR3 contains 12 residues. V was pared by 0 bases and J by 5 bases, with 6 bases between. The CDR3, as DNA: TGTGCCAGCAGCTTGGGTCGGAACGAGCAGTACTTC. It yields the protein CASSLGRNEQYF.

The CDR3 sequence: CASSERQGPDTQYF. CDR3 DNA: TGTGCCAGCAGTGAAAGACAGGGGCCAGATACGCAGTATTTT. J is TRBJ2-3 and V is TRBV6-1; 8 bases are shared with TRBD1. The V segment lost 2 bases and the J segment 4 bases; nucleotides outside the gene matches: 2. The CDR3 runs to 14 residues. Germline values: CDR1 MNHNS, CDR2 SASEGT.

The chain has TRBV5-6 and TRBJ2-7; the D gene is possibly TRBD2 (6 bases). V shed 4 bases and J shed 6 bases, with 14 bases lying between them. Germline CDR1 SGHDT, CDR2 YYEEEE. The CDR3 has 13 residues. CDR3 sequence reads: CASSPGLAFEQYF. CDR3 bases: TGTGCCAGCAGCCCGGGACTGGCCTTCGAGCAGTACTTC.

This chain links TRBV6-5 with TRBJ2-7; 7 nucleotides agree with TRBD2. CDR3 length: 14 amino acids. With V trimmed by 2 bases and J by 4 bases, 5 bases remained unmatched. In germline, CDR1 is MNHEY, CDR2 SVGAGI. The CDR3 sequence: CASSYVGLGYEQYF. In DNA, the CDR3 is TGTGCCAGCAGTTACGTCGGACTAGGGTACGAGCAGTACTTC.

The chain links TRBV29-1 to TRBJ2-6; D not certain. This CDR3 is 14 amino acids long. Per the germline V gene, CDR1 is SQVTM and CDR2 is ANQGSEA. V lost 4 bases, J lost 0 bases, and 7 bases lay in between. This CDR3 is CSVAELSGANVLTF. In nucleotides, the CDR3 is TGCAGCGTTGCCGAACTCTCTGGGGCCAACGTCCTGACTTTC.

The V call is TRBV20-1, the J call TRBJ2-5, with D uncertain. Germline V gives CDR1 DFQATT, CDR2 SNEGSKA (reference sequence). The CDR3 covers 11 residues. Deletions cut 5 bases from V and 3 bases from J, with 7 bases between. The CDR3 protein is CSADKKETQYF. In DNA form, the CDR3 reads TGCAGTGCTGATAAGAAAGAGACCCAGTACTTC.

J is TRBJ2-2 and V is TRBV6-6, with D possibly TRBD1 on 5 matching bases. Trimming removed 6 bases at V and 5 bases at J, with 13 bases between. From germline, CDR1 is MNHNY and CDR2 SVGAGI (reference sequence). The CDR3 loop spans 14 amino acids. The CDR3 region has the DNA TGTGCCAGCAGATCCCAGGGTGGTACCGGGGAGCTGTTTTTT. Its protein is CASRSQGGTGELFF.

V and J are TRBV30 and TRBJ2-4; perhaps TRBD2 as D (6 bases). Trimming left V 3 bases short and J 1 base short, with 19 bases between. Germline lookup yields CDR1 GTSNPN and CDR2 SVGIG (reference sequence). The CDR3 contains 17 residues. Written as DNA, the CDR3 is TGTGCCTGGAGCCCCACAAGGGAGGCCCGGGCCAAAAACATTCAGTACTTC. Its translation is CAWSPTREARAKNIQYF.

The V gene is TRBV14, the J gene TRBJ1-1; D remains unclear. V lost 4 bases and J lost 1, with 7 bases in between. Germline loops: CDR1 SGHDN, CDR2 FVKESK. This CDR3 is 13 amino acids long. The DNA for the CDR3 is TGTGCCAGCAGCCCGCAGGCGAACACTGAAGCTTTCTTT. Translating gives CASSPQANTEAFF.

The CDR3 is CAIRGTSLGDTQYF. Written as DNA, the CDR3 is TGTGCCATCAGGGGGACGTCGCTCGGGGATACGCAGTATTTT. This sequence joins TRBV10-3 and TRBJ2-3; D is tentatively TRBD1 or TRBD2 (5 bases each). The germline V gene encodes CDR1 ENHRY and CDR2 SYGVKD. The CDR3 length is 14 residues. V lost 6 bases and J 6 bases, leaving 16 bases between the germline ends.

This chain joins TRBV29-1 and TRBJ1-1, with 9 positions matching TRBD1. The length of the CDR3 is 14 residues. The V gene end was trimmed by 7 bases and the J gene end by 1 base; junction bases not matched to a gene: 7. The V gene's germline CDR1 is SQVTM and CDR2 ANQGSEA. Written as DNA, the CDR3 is TGCAGCGGCGGGGACAGGGTTCGGAACACTGAAGCTTTCTTT. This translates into CSGGDRVRNTEAFF. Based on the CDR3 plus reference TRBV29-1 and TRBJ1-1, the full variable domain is SAVISQKPSRDICQRGTSLTIQCQVDSQVTMMFWYRQQPGQSLTLIATANQGSEATYESGFVIDKFPISRPNLTFSTLTVSNMSPEDSSIYLCSGGDRVRNTEAFFGQGTRLTVV.

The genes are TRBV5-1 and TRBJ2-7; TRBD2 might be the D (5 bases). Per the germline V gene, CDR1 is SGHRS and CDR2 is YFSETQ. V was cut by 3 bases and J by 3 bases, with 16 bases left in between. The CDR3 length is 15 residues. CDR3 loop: CASSSVGGPYYEQYF. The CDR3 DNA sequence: TGCGCCAGCAGCTCAGTCGGAGGCCCCTACTACGAGCAGTACTTC.

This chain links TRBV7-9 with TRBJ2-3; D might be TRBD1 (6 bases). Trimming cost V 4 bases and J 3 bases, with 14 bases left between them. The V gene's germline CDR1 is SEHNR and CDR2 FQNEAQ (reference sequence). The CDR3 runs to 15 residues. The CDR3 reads CASSSIGRGTDTQYF. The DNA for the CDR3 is TGTGCCAGCAGCTCTATCGGCAGGGGAACAGATACGCAGTATTTT.

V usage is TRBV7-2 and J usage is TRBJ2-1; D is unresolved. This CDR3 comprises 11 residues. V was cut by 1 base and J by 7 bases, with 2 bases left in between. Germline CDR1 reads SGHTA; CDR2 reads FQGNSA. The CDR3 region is CASSLENEQFF. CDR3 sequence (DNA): TGTGCCAGCAGCTTAGAGAATGAGCAGTTCTTC.

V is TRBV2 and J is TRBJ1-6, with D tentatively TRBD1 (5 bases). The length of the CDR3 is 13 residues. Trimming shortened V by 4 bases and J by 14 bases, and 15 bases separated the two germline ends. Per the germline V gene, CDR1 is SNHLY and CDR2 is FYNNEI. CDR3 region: CASSAGTEKTLHF. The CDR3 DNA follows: TGTGCCAGCAGTGCTGGGACGGAGAAGACCCTCCACTTT.

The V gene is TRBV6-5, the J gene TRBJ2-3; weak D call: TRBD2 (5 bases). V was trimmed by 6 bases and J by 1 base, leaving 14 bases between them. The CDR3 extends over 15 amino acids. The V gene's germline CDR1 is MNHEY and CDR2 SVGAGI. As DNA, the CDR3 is TGTGCCAGCAGGAAACAAAGCGGCCGCACAGATACGCAGTATTTT. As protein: CASRKQSGRTDTQYF.

The CDR3 nucleotides are TGTGCCAGCAGTGACTCGAATAGAATGGGAGGCGAGCAGTACTTC. This sequence encodes CASSDSNRMGGEQYF. This rearrangement joins TRBV6-4 to TRBJ2-7; maybe TRBD2 (6 bases). The length of the CDR3 is 15 residues. Per the germline V gene, CDR1 is MRHNA and CDR2 is SNTAGT. Trimming cost V 0 bases and J 6 bases, with 15 bases left between them.

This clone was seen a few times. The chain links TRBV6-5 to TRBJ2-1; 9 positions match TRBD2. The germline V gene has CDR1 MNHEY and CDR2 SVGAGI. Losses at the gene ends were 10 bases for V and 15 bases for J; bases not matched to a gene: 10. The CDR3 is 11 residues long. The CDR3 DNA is TGTGCCACGTTAGCGGGAGCTGATCTGTTCTTC. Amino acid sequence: CATLAGADLFF.